A selection of T cell receptor beta chains follows, all from one sample in a study of cytomegalovirus exposure and HLA in healthy donors. Using immunoSEQ multiplex PCR, the repertoire was profiled, and TCRdb retains in-frame clones only, with some absent. This specimen shows around 100,000 clones; the ten leading clones hold 3.4%. Sequences were obtained from PBMCs. These receptors were obtained from a woman aged 25 to 39 in good health and CMV-seronegative. The CDR3 runs from the conserved cysteine through the conserved F or W. The order of the fields is CDR3 length, D gene, V gene, J gene, CDR3 DNA, CDR3 protein. D genes are given only for firm matches.

17,TRBD2,TRBV9,TRBJ2-3,TGTGCCAGCAGCGAAGGACTAGCGGGCTACGGGACAGATACGCAGTATTTT,CASSEGLAGYGTDTQYF
15,TRBD2,TRBV28,TRBJ2-1,TGTGCCAGCAGTCCTCTTAGCGGGGGGTTAAATGAGCAGTTCTTC,CASSPLSGGLNEQFF
14,.,TRBV19,TRBJ1-2,TGTGCCAGTAGTATGCAGGGTAGTAACTATGGCTACACCTTC,CASSMQGSNYGYTF
15,TRBD2,TRBV6-5,TRBJ2-1,TGTGCCAGCAGTTACTTGGCGGGGGGGCCGAATGAGCAGTTCTTC,CASSYLAGGPNEQFF
14,TRBD1,TRBV5-1,TRBJ2-7,TGCGCCAGCAGCTTGGGGCAGGGGGCCTACGAGCAGTACTTC,CASSLGQGAYEQYF
15,TRBD2,TRBV5-1,TRBJ2-1,TGCGCCAGCTTTTGGACTAGCGGGACAAACAATGAGCAGTTCTTC,CASFWTSGTNNEQFF
14,.,TRBV7-9,TRBJ1-1,TGTGCCAGCAGCGAGTGGGGCCCTCAGGGCGAAGCTTTCTTT,CASSEWGPQGEAFF
15,TRBD1,TRBV19,TRBJ1-5,TGTGCCAGTAGTACCGGGACAGGGAGAGGACAGCCCCAGCATTTT,CASSTGTGRGQPQHF
16,TRBD2,TRBV28,TRBJ2-1,TGTGCCAGCAGCCCGGCCGGGACGGGAGGAAACAATGAGCAGTTCTTC,CASSPAGTGGNNEQFF
14,.,TRBV19,TRBJ2-7,TGTGCCAGTAGTAATGTCGGCCGGGAGCTCGAGCAGTACTTC,CASSNVGRELEQYF
14,.,TRBV18,TRBJ1-2,TGTGCCAGCTCACCACCGGAACGGGGCTATGGCTACACCTTC,CASSPPERGYGYTF
15,.,TRBV7-8,TRBJ2-7,TGTGCCAGCAGCCATACTAAGGACGGGACCTACGAGCAGTACTTC,CASSHTKDGTYEQYF
13,.,TRBV19,TRBJ1-2,TGTGCCAGTAGTATGGAACCGACAGGCCCCTACACCTTC,CASSMEPTGPYTF
14,.,TRBV5-4,TRBJ2-3,TGTGCCAGCAGCTTAGACCAGGGGACAGATACGCAGTATTTT,CASSLDQGTDTQYF
19,TRBD1,TRBV12-5,TRBJ1-5,TGTGCTAGTGGTTTGGTAGCCGGACAGGGACGAGGGGGGGATCAGCCCCAGCATTTT,CASGLVAGQGRGGDQPQHF
12,.,TRBV2,TRBJ2-5,TGTGCCAGCAGTGTCCAGCAAGAGACCCAGTACTTC,CASSVQQETQYF
11,.,TRBV7-2,TRBJ2-1,TGTGCCAGCAGCCCGACTGCTAGACTGTTCTTC,CASSPTARLFF
14,.,TRBV2,TRBJ1-1,TGTGCCAGCAGTGTACAGGTCGGGAACACTGAAGCTTTCTTT,CASSVQVGNTEAFF
16,TRBD1,TRBV28,TRBJ1-2,TGTGCCAGCACCGAAACATTCGGCAGGGGGATCCATGGCTACACCTTC,CASTETFGRGIHGYTF
15,TRBD2,TRBV7-8,TRBJ2-3,TGTGCCAGCACCTCTAGCGGGTGGGGGACAGATACGCAGTATTTT,CASTSSGWGTDTQYF
13,.,TRBV5-6,TRBJ1-5,TGTGCCAGCAGCTTGAGGGAGGATCAGCCCCAGCATTTT,CASSLREDQPQHF
15,.,TRBV7-2,TRBJ2-1,TGTGCCAGCAGCCCTGGGGCAGGGGGGTGGAATGAGCAGTTCTTC,CASSPGAGGWNEQFF
15,.,TRBV9,TRBJ1-3,TGTGCCAGCAGCGGCGGAACTCACTCTGGAGACACCATATATTTT,CASSGGTHSGDTIYF
13,TRBD1,TRBV7-9,TRBJ2-7,TGTGCCAGCATGGGACAGGGCTCCTACGAGCAGTACTTC,CASMGQGSYEQYF
15,.,TRBV7-8,TRBJ2-7,TGTGCCAGCAGCTTAGATCCAGGGGAGGGATACGAGCAGTACTTC,CASSLDPGEGYEQYF
16,.,TRBV27,TRBJ2-1,TGTGCCAGCAGCCCCGTCGGTCGCCGGTCTTACAATGAGCAGTTCTTC,CASSPVGRRSYNEQFF
15,TRBD1,TRBV5-6,TRBJ1-4,TGTGCCAGCAGCTCTCCGGGACAGGGAGATGAAAAACTGTTTTTT,CASSSPGQGDEKLFF
17,TRBD2,TRBV5-1,TRBJ2-5,TGCGCCAGCAGCGCCGGACTAGCGGGGGGCCTCGCGGAGACCCAGTACTTC,CASSAGLAGGLAETQYF
14,.,TRBV5-1,TRBJ2-3,TGCGCCAGCAGCCCCGGGACTGCCACAGATACGCAGTATTTT,CASSPGTATDTQYF
12,.,TRBV28,TRBJ1-5,TGTGCCAGCAGTTTGCGGGGTCAGCCCCAGCATTTT,CASSLRGQPQHF
15,TRBD1,TRBV5-1,TRBJ1-6,TGCGCCAGCAGCTCCTGGACAGGGTCGGAGTCACCCCTCCACTTT,CASSSWTGSESPLHF
14,.,TRBV2,TRBJ2-1,TGTGCCAGCAGGGAGGGGATGGCCTACAATGAGCAGTTCTTC,CASREGMAYNEQFF
14,TRBD1,TRBV5-6,TRBJ1-1,TGTGCCAGCAGCTTCGGGGCAGGGGGCACTGAAGCTTTCTTT,CASSFGAGGTEAFF
14,TRBD1,TRBV7-2,TRBJ2-2,TGTGCCAGCAGGGACAGGGCGGACACCGGGGAGCTGTTTTTT,CASRDRADTGELFF
15,.,TRBV18,TRBJ2-7,TGTGCCAGCTCACCATCGGGGAGTCGCTCCTACGAGCAGTACTTC,CASSPSGSRSYEQYF
15,.,TRBV6-5,TRBJ2-1,TGTGCCAGCAGTTACGTTAGCGGATTTAACAATGAGCAGTTCTTC,CASSYVSGFNNEQFF
15,.,TRBV2,TRBJ1-5,TGTGCCAGCAGAGCTGGGGAGGCGTGGGATCAGCCCCAGCATTTT,CASRAGEAWDQPQHF
14,.,TRBV7-6,TRBJ1-1,TGTGCCAGCAGCCCAAGACAGATGAACACTGAAGCTTTCTTT,CASSPRQMNTEAFF
14,.,TRBV30,TRBJ1-2,TGTGCCTGGAGTGCGTGGCCACAGGGATATGGCTACACCTTC,CAWSAWPQGYGYTF
15,TRBD1,TRBV18,TRBJ1-2,TGTGCCAGCTCACCCGAAATGGACAGGGGATATGGCTACACCTTC,CASSPEMDRGYGYTF
13,.,TRBV5-4,TRBJ1-2,TGTGCCAGCAGCTTGGGCGGAGGGGATGGCTACACCTTC,CASSLGGGDGYTF
16,.,TRBV6-1,TRBJ2-2,TGTGCCAGCAGTGAACCCCCTCACGGGAACACCGGGGAGCTGTTTTTT,CASSEPPHGNTGELFF
15,TRBD1,TRBV19,TRBJ2-1,TGTGCCAGTGGAAAGACAGGGGGCACGTACAATGAGCAGTTCTTC,CASGKTGGTYNEQFF
15,TRBD2,TRBV19,TRBJ2-1,TGTGCCAGTAGTATGGACGGGGGGACCTACAATGAGCAGTTCTTC,CASSMDGGTYNEQFF
12,TRBD1,TRBV28,TRBJ1-4,TGTGCCAGGGTGGACAGGGCGGAAAAACTGTTTTTT,CARVDRAEKLFF
16,.,TRBV19,TRBJ1-5,TGTGCCAGTAGTATCCGTATAACAGGGAACAATCAGCCCCAGCATTTT,CASSIRITGNNQPQHF
16,TRBD1,TRBV7-3,TRBJ1-1,TGTGCCAGCAGCGATCCGCCGGGACAGGGAAACACTGAAGCTTTCTTT,CASSDPPGQGNTEAFF
12,.,TRBV30,TRBJ1-2,TGTGCCTGGGACAAAACTAACTATGGCTACACCTTC,CAWDKTNYGYTF
14,.,TRBV9,TRBJ1-3,TGTGCCAGCAGCGTACAGGGTTCTGGAAACACCATATATTTT,CASSVQGSGNTIYF
13,TRBD1,TRBV30,TRBJ2-1,TGTGCCTGGAGTGGCCAGGGGGCGTTTGAGCAGTTCTTC,CAWSGQGAFEQFF
16,TRBD1,TRBV6-5,TRBJ2-5,TGTGCCAGCAGTTACGACAGGGATATGGACCAAGAGACCCAGTACTTC,CASSYDRDMDQETQYF
15,.,TRBV9,TRBJ1-1,TGTGCCAGCAGCCCCAACCCTGGACTCTACACTGAAGCTTTCTTT,CASSPNPGLYTEAFF
14,TRBD1,TRBV7-2,TRBJ1-1,TGTGCCAGCAGCTTAGAGGGACAGGGCACTGAAGCTTTCTTT,CASSLEGQGTEAFF
11,.,TRBV19,TRBJ1-2,TGTGCCAGTAGCGGGGGACTTGGCTACACCTTC,CASSGGLGYTF
15,TRBD1,TRBV19,TRBJ1-6,TGTGCCAGTAGCCGGGACAGGGCGGTCCCTTCACCCCTCCACTTT,CASSRDRAVPSPLHF